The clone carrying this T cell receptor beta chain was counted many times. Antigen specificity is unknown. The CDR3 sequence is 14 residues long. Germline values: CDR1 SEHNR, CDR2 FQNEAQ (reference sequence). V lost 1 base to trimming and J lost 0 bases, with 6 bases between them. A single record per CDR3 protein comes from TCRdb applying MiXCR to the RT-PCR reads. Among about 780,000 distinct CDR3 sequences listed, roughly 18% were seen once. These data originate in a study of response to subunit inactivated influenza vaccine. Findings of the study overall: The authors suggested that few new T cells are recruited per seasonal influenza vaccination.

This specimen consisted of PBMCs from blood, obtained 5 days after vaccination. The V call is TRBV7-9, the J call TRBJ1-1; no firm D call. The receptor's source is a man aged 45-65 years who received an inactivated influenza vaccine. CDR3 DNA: TGTGCCAGCAGCTTAGGGGCAGTGAACACTGAAGCTTTCTTT. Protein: CASSLGAVNTEAFF.